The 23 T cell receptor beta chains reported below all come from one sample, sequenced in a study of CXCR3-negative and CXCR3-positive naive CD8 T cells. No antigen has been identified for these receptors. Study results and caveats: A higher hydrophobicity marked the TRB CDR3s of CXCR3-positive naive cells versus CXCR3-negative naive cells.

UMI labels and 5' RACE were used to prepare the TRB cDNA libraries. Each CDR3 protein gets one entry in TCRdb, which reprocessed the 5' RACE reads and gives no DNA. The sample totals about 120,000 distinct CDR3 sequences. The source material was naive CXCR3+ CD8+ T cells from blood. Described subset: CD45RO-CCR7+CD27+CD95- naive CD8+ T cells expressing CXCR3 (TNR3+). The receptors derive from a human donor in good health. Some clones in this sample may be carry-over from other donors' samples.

The CDR3 spells CASSGELGAFLLTQYF. The V and J genes are TRBV5-5 and TRBJ2-3; TCRdb designates TRBD1, a call that cannot be tested without DNA. Per germline, CDR1 SGHKS and CDR2 YYEKEE (reference sequence). The CDR3 extends over 16 amino acids.

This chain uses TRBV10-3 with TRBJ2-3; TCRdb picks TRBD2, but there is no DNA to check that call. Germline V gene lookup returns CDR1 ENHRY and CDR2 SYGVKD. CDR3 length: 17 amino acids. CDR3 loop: CAISDPTSGDSTDTQYF.

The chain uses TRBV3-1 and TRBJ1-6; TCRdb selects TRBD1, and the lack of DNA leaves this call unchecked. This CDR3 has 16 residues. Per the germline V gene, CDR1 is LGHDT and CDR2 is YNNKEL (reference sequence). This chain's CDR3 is CASSGRGQGLPSPLHF.

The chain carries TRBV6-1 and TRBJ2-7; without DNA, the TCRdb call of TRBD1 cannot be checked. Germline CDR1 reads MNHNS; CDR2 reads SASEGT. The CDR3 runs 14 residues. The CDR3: CASSPGRNSYEQYF.

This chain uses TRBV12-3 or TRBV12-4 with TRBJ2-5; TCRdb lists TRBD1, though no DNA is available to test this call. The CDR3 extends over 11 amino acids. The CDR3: CASSPGLAQYF.

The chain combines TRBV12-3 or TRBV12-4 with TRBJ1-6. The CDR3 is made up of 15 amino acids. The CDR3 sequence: CALSIAGDWNSPLHF.

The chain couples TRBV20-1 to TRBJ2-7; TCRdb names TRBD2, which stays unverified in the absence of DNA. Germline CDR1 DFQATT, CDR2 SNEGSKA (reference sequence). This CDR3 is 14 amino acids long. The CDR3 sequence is CSARMTSGFYEQYF.

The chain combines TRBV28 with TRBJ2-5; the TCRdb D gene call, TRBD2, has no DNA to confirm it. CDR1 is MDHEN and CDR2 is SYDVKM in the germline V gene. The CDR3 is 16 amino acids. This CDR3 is CASSFELGGLQETQYF.

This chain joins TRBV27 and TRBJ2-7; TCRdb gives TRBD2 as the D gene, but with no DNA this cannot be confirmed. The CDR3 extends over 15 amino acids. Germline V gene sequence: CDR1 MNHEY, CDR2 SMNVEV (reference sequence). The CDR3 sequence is CASSLSSGLYYEQYF.

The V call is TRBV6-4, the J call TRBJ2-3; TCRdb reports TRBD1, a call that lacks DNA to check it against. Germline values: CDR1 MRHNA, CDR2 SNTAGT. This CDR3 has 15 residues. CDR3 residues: CASSEDRAHTDTQYF.

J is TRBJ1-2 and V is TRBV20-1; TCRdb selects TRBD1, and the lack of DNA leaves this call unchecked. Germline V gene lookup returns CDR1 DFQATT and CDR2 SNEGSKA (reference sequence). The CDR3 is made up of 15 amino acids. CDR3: CSARDIGTGSDGYTF.

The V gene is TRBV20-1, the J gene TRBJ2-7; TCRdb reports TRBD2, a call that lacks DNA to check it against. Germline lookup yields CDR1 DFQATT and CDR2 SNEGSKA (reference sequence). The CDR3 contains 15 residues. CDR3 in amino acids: CSASYGTSGTYEQYF.

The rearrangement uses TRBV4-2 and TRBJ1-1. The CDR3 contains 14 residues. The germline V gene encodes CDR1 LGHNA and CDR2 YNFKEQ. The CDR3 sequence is CASSQDKGSPEAFF.

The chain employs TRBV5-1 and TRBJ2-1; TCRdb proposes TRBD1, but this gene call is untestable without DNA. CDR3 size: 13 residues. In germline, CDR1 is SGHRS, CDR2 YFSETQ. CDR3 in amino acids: CASSLGPGNEQFF. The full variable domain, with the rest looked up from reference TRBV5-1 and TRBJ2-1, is KAGVTQTPRYLIKTRGQQVTLSCSPISGHRSVSWYQQTPGQGLQFLFEYFSETQRNKGNFPGRFSGRQFSNSRSEMNVSTLELGDSALYLCASSLGPGNEQFFGPGTRLTVL.

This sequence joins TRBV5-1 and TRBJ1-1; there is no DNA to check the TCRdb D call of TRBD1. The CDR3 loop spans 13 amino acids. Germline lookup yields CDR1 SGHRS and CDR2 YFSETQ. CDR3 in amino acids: CASRIGAITEAFF.

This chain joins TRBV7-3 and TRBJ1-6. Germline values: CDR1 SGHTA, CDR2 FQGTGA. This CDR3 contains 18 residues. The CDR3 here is CASSTERFRCSYNSPLHF.

The CDR3: CASCRVGQVNSYEQYF. This sequence joins TRBV10-1 and TRBJ2-7; the D gene TCRdb calls, TRBD1, cannot be checked with no DNA. There are 16 residues in the CDR3. Per germline, CDR1 WNHNN and CDR2 SYGVQD (reference sequence).

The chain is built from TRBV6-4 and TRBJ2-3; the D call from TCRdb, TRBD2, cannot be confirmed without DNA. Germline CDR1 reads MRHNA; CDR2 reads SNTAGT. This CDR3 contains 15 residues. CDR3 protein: CASRGGAGSTDTQYF.

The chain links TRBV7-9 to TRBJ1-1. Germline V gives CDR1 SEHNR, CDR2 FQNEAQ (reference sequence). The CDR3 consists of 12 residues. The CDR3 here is CASSPLTIEAFF.

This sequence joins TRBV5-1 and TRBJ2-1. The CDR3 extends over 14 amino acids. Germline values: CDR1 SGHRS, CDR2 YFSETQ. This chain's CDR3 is CASSLADFTNEQFF.

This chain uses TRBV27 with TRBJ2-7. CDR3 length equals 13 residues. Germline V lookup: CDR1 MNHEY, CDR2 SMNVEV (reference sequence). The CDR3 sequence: CASSLGQHYEQYF.

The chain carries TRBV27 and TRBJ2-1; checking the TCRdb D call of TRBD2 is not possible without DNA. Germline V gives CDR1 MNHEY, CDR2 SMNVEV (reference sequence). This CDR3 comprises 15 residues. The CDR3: CASGEASGAYNEQFF.

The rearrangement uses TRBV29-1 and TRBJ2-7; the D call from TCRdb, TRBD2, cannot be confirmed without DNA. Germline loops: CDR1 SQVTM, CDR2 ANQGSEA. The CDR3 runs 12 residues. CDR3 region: CSVEDGGGWQYF.